This is a list of T cell receptor beta chains from one sample in a study of Ad26.COV2.S vaccination and SARS-CoV-2 variants. Some clones are missing from TCRdb's copy, which holds only in-frame ones; the method was immunoSEQ multiplex PCR. This table has about 680,000 clones, roughly 90% appearing once. Sequenced here: peripheral blood, sampled in a trial of Ad26.COV2.S vaccine versus placebo. The source of these receptors is a person between 18 and 60 years old who received the Ad26.COV2.S COVID-19 vaccine or a placebo. The CDR3 runs from the conserved cysteine through the conserved F or W. D genes are given only for firm matches. Only part of the rows carry a size: once, few, many, or a class if the clone is expanded.

J gene | V gene | clone size | D gene | CDR3 DNA | CDR3 protein
TRBJ2-3 | TRBV13 | . | . | TGTGCCAGCAGCTTAAGGGGGGAGATGGCAGATACGCAGTATTTT | CASSLRGEMADTQYF
TRBJ1-2 | TRBV12-3/TRBV12-4 | . | . | TGTGCCAGCTTGACTGGGCAGATGGGCTACACCTTC | CASLTGQMGYTF
TRBJ1-2 | TRBV3-1/TRBV3-2 | . | TRBD1 | TGTGCCAGCAGCCGTTGGACAGGAGGCTACACCTTC | CASSRWTGGYTF
TRBJ1-1 | TRBV5-5 | many | . | TGTGCCAGCAGCTCAGGGGTTCCAGGATCCGTGAACACTGAAGCTTTCTTT | CASSSGVPGSVNTEAFF
TRBJ2-1 | TRBV24-1 | . | TRBD2 | TGTGCCACCAGTGATTACTTTCCGGGACTAGCGGGAGATGAGCAGTTCTTC | CATSDYFPGLAGDEQFF
TRBJ1-1 | TRBV9 | . | . | TGTGCCAGCAGCGTAGGCGGCCGCGCTAACACTGAAGCTTTCTTT | CASSVGGRANTEAFF
TRBJ1-4 | TRBV7-9 | . | . | TGTGCCAGCAGCTTAGCGTGGGCAGGCGAAAAACTGTTTTTT | CASSLAWAGEKLFF
TRBJ2-5 | TRBV11-1 | . | . | TGTGCCAGCAGCTTGGGCTACAGCATCCAAGAGACCCAGTACTTC | CASSLGYSIQETQYF
TRBJ1-5 | TRBV12-3/TRBV12-4 | . | . | TGTGCCAGCAGTCGTCGGGGTCAGCCCCAGCATTTT | CASSRRGQPQHF
TRBJ2-3 | TRBV15 | . | TRBD2 | TGTGCCACCAGCAGAGATAAGGCGGGAGCAGATACGCAGTATTTT | CATSRDKAGADTQYF
TRBJ2-3 | TRBV4-2 | . | TRBD2 | TGTGCCAGCAGCCAAGAGGTGGGACTAGCTCGCACAGATACGCAGTATTTT | CASSQEVGLARTDTQYF